Below are 5 T cell receptor beta chains sequenced from a single sample in a study of cytomegalovirus exposure and HLA in healthy donors. The repertoire was sequenced with immunoSEQ multiplex PCR; TCRdb's copy has only in-frame clones and lacks some. This table holds about 340,000 clones, roughly 88% found once. Sequenced: PBMCs. The receptors were sampled from a woman between 18 and 29 years old in good health and CMV-seronegative.

This clone appeared a few times. V and J are TRBV5-1 and TRBJ1-3; D is ambiguous. Trimming stripped 0 bases from V and 4 bases from J, with 5 bases between. Germline V gene lookup returns CDR1 SGHRS and CDR2 YFSETQ. The CDR3 length is 13 residues. CDR3 sequence (DNA): TGCGCCAGCAGCTTGGTTCCAGGAAACACCATATATTTT. It encodes CASSLVPGNTIYF.

This chain links TRBV29-1 with TRBJ1-4, with a weak D call TRBD1 (5 bases). Looked up from germline, CDR1 is SQVTM and CDR2 is ANQGSEA. The CDR3 runs to 11 residues. V gave up 6 bases and J gave up 6 bases, with 8 bases separating them. The CDR3 DNA reads as TGCAGCGTCGTGACAGATGAAAAACTGTTTTTT. Protein sequence: CSVVTDEKLFF.

The chain joins TRBV5-4 to TRBJ1-1, with 7 nucleotides matching TRBD1. Germline V CDR1 and CDR2: SGHNT, YYREEE (reference sequence). The CDR3 contains 12 residues. Trimming cost V 9 bases and J 4 bases; bases outside gene matches: 6. Here the CDR3 reads CATVAGGTEAFF. The CDR3 DNA follows: TGTGCCACCGTCGCAGGGGGCACTGAAGCTTTCTTT.

The CDR3 DNA reads TGTGCCAGCAGTTACAGCGCAGACAATCAGCCCCAGCATTTT. Protein product: CASSYSADNQPQHF. The rearrangement joins TRBV6-5 to TRBJ1-5; D is undetermined. Trimming stripped 2 bases from V and 3 bases from J, with 8 bases between. The CDR3 totals 14 residues. From germline, CDR1 is MNHEY and CDR2 SVGAGI.

The J gene is TRBJ1-1, the V gene TRBV7-2; D is uncertain. CDR1 and CDR2 from the germline V gene are SGHTA and FQGNSA. This CDR3 region has 12 residues. The V and J ends lost 6 bases and 2 bases respectively, with 7 bases between them. CDR3 sequence: CASSRQNTEAFF. As DNA, the CDR3 is TGTGCCAGCAGTCGACAAAACACTGAAGCTTTCTTT.